This is a list of T cell receptor beta chains from one sample in a study of blood T cell repertoires in COVID-19. TCRdb keeps only in-frame clones here, not all; method: immunoSEQ multiplex PCR. This table holds some 170,000 clones, 80% to 85% found once. The sequencing input was peripheral blood. The receptors come from a woman in her forties with COVID-19, enrolled during active disease. Both conserved end residues are trimmed from each CDR3. Each record gives: CDR3 length, V gene, CDR3 protein.

12	TRBV18	ASSQRTGNTEAF
11	TRBV12-3/TRBV12-4	ASSTAEPYEQY
12	TRBV24-1	ATSDPGRGEGAF
12	TRBV6-5	ASSRQGAGNTIY
12	TRBV27	ASSSPGGANVLT
14	TRBV18	ASSPSETDNTGELF
16	TRBV5-1	ASSPYRLGLALTYEQY
12	TRBV18	ASSPEGRGSEAF
13	TRBV15	ATGPRTGLGEKLF
9	TRBV19	ASNTGEKLF
12	TRBV18	ASSPWDRVYEQY
12	TRBV19	ASSLQGLRAPLH
12	TRBV28	ASLTAGSTYEQY
14	TRBV4-2	ASSPRTGGGTGELF
13	TRBV21-1	ASSKTRTGRGGYT
12	TRBV10-1	ASGGQGGTGELF
11	TRBV5-4	ASSKDRLTEAF
13	TRBV5-1	ASSLSTGPSRSYT
12	TRBV5-1	ASSLGGGQGTQY
14	TRBV6-5	ASSYGPTGANTEAF
15	TRBV11-3	ASSPYAPSAGGNEQF
7	TRBV9	ASSSQGG
14	TRBV19	ASSLPPSRGGTEAF
13	TRBV6-5	ASSYSSGENTEAF
14	TRBV19	ASSILGTGGASVQY
10	TRBV28	ASSRDSYGYT
11	TRBV19	ASSIQGMDGYT
12	TRBV5-1	ASSLAQITDTQY
15	TRBV19	ASDTLRQSRGTGELF
12	TRBV21-1	ASSTKAGNTEAF
13	TRBV6-1	ASSDGQAPGIGYT
15	TRBV19	ASSTRLAGGPMDTQY
12	TRBV18	ASSPLSLDRTQY
11	TRBV19	ASSTGQTYEQY
16	TRBV10-2	ASSARDRVGLSGNTIY
14	TRBV5-1	ASKEATGGLLETQY
11	TRBV6-4	ASSTGWDQPQH
16	TRBV6-2/TRBV6-3	ASSYIPRDSRWQETQY
15	TRBV21-1	ASSKLFRGQGYTEAF
14	TRBV5-1	ASSLGDSPATDTQY
12	TRBV5-4	ASSFRQGAGELF
14	TRBV7-9	ASSLGTGGNTDTQY
14	TRBV5-6	ASSFKGTGGIGGYT
13	TRBV14	ASSRGLAGADTQY
12	TRBV29-1	SVEMRGRVAEQF
13	TRBV11-3	ASSLGGGLNEKLF
9	TRBV11-2	ASSFGQGQY
11	TRBV7-6	ASSIAGGETQY
12	TRBV24-1	ATSLGTVGDTQY